A selection of T cell receptor beta chains follows, all from one sample in a study of memory CD4+ T cells and cytomegalovirus serostatus. Clones were read by immunoSEQ multiplex PCR, and TCRdb kept only the in-frame ones, dropping some. The profile shows around 45,000 clones, around 74% of them singletons. The sequenced sample was memory CD4+ T cells from blood. Receptor source: an adult in good health and CMV-seronegative. Each CDR3 is given with its conserved first and last residue. D genes are given only for firm matches. Rows may omit the clone size; those that give it use once, few, many or a size class.

.	TRBV27	TRBD2	TRBJ2-4	TGTGCCAGCAGTCCCCTGGGCCGGGGGGGCAAAAACATTCAGTACTTC	CASSPLGRGGKNIQYF
.	TRBV5-1	.	TRBJ1-1	TGCGCCAGCAGCTTGGGTGCATTTGGAGAGGACACTGAAGCTTTCTTT	CASSLGAFGEDTEAFF
.	TRBV10-3	TRBD1	TRBJ1-5	TGTGCCATCAGTGAGTCTAGGGACAGCGATCAGCCCCAGCATTTT	CAISESRDSDQPQHF
.	TRBV5-4	.	TRBJ2-7	TGTGCCAGCAGCTTCCCCTCCGCGGTAAACTCCTACGAGCAGTACTTC	CASSFPSAVNSYEQYF
few	TRBV5-1	.	TRBJ1-1	TGCGCCAGCAGCTTGGAGGTTGTGGGCACTGAAGCTTTCTTT	CASSLEVVGTEAFF
.	TRBV30	.	TRBJ2-1	TGTGCCTGGAGTATGAGGTTAGAGCAGTTCTTC	CAWSMRLEQFF
.	TRBV30	.	TRBJ2-5	TGTGCCTGGAGTCGATTGGTTGAGACCCAGTACTTC	CAWSRLVETQYF
.	TRBV6-6	.	TRBJ1-1	TGTGCCAGCAGGCCATACAGTGATATGAACACTGAAGCTTTCTTT	CASRPYSDMNTEAFF
.	TRBV2	.	TRBJ1-4	TGTGCCAGCAGCGGAGATGGAGGATCGGGGGAAAAACTGTTTTTT	CASSGDGGSGEKLFF
.	TRBV2	TRBD2	TRBJ2-3	TGTGCCAGCAGTGATTTAGCGGGGGGGTTCACAGATACGCAGTATTTT	CASSDLAGGFTDTQYF
few	TRBV27	.	TRBJ1-5	TGTGCCAGCAGTTTTCAGGGGAAGGGGGATGGCAATCAGCCCCAGCATTTT	CASSFQGKGDGNQPQHF
.	TRBV7-8	.	TRBJ1-2	TGTGCCAGCAGCTTTTTTCGGGTTGAGAATGGCTACACCTTC	CASSFFRVENGYTF
.	TRBV6-1	.	TRBJ2-2	TGTGCCAGCAGTGAAGATTCCAGGCGGAACACCGGGGAGCTGTTTTTT	CASSEDSRRNTGELFF
few	TRBV11-1	TRBD2	TRBJ2-5	TGTGCCAGCAGCCAACTAGCGGGGGGGAAGGAGACCCAGTACTTC	CASSQLAGGKETQYF
.	TRBV5-6	.	TRBJ2-1	TGTGCCAGCAGCCAGCCAAAAGGACGGCAGTTCTTC	CASSQPKGRQFF
.	TRBV5-1	.	TRBJ1-3	TGCGCCAGCAGCTTGGCCCCCCACCGACGCTCTGGAAACACCATATATTTT	CASSLAPHRRSGNTIYF
.	TRBV6-1	.	TRBJ2-3	TGTGCCAGCAGCGGGCTAGGAGGGGGTGCAGATACGCAGTATTTT	CASSGLGGGADTQYF
.	TRBV7-9	.	TRBJ1-2	TGTGCCAGCAGCTTCGGTCTGCGGGGGGACGATGGCTACACCTTC	CASSFGLRGDDGYTF
.	TRBV4-1	.	TRBJ2-5	TGCGCCAGCAGCCAAGCGGAAGCGGAGACCCAGTACTTC	CASSQAEAETQYF
.	TRBV20-1	.	TRBJ1-4	TGCAGTGCTGGTGGGGGCGTAAAACTGTTTTTT	CSAGGGVKLFF
.	TRBV14	.	TRBJ1-6	TGTGCCAGCAGCCAACCCCCAGGGGCCCTCCACTTT	CASSQPPGALHF
.	TRBV19	.	TRBJ1-2	TGTGCCAGTAGTCACGGTCCTAACTATGGCTACACCTTC	CASSHGPNYGYTF
.	TRBV14	TRBD1	TRBJ1-2	TGTGCCAGCAGCCCCCTGGGACAGGGGCCCGGCTACACCTTC	CASSPLGQGPGYTF
.	TRBV5-4	.	TRBJ2-1	TGTGCCAGCAGCTTGGGATTAGGGGCCTACAATGAGCAGTTCTTC	CASSLGLGAYNEQFF
.	TRBV19	TRBD1	TRBJ2-7	TGTGCCAGTAGTAATGGACAGGGGACCGAGCAGTACTTC	CASSNGQGTEQYF
.	TRBV5-1	TRBD1	TRBJ2-5	TGCGCCAGCAGCAAGGGACAGCTTGGAGAGACCCAGTACTTC	CASSKGQLGETQYF
.	TRBV19	.	TRBJ1-3	TGTGCCAGTAGTATACCACGAGGCTTTGGAAACACCATATATTTT	CASSIPRGFGNTIYF
.	TRBV12-5	.	TRBJ1-3	TGTGCTAGTGGTTTGGATCCGGGGGCCAGAAACACCATATATTTT	CASGLDPGARNTIYF
.	TRBV2	TRBD1	TRBJ1-5	TGTGCCAGCAGTGGAGGACAGGGAAATCAGCCCCAGCATTTT	CASSGGQGNQPQHF
few	TRBV6-6	.	TRBJ2-1	TGTGCCAGCAGTTACTCTTCTACTTACAATGAGCAGTTCTTC	CASSYSSTYNEQFF
once	TRBV5-5	.	TRBJ2-7	TGTGCCAGCAGCTTGCTGTGGGGGTTGCGGGCCAGCTACGAGCAGTACTTC	CASSLLWGLRASYEQYF
.	TRBV7-9	TRBD1	TRBJ1-2	TGTGCCAGCAGCTTGGGACAGGGGCTGATCGACTATGGCTACACCTTC	CASSLGQGLIDYGYTF
.	TRBV9	.	TRBJ2-7	TGTGCCAGCAGCGTAGTCGCCTCAAGCTCCTACGAGCAGTACTTC	CASSVVASSSYEQYF
.	TRBV6-1	.	TRBJ2-2	TGTGCCAGCAGTGCGGAGGGGGGCACCGGGGAGCTGTTTTTT	CASSAEGGTGELFF
.	TRBV30	.	TRBJ2-5	TGTGCCTGGATGGAGACAGGAAACCAAGAGACCCAGTACTTC	CAWMETGNQETQYF
.	TRBV6-5	.	TRBJ2-7	TGTGCCAGCAGTCCCGACGGATCCTACGAGCAGTACTTC	CASSPDGSYEQYF
.	TRBV6-1	.	TRBJ1-3	TGTGCCAGCAGTGAAGGTTTCTGGGCTGCCGGAAACACCATATATTTT	CASSEGFWAAGNTIYF
.	TRBV6-5	TRBD2	TRBJ2-1	TGTGCCAGCAGCCGACTAGCGGCCAATGAGCAGTTCTTC	CASSRLAANEQFF
once	TRBV18	.	TRBJ2-7	TGTGCCAGCTCACCCCTAAACTACGCCTACGAGCAGTACTTC	CASSPLNYAYEQYF
.	TRBV7-6	TRBD2	TRBJ2-7	TGTGCCAGCAGCTCCGGGACTAGCGCCCCCGGTGAGCAGTACTTC	CASSSGTSAPGEQYF